This T cell receptor (beta chain) was captured by sequencing in a study of shared T cell receptors in the human thymus. TCRdb's table, derived via immunoSEQ multiplex PCR, lists solely in-frame clones and lacks some. The sample contains 600,000 or so clones, about 90% of which appear only once. There are 15 residues in the CDR3. The V gene's germline CDR1 is MDHEN and CDR2 SYDVKM. V was pared by 6 bases and J by 7 bases, with 19 bases between. This sample also appeared in a second study, on human thymus T cells. Per that study: Among the donors, all were healthy Finnish infants having corrective surgery for congenital heart defects. Among thymic and blood repertoires, usage of V and J genes appeared biased. Related studies found that unrelated individuals share highly overlapping thymic repertoires.

Input material: thymocytes. The chain links TRBV28 to TRBJ1-5; D is possibly TRBD1 (6 bases). The source of this sequence is a boy under two years old with a congenital heart defect. Written as DNA, the CDR3 is TGTGCCAGCAGCCGATGGGGGACATTCGGACAGCCCCAGCATTTT. Translating gives CASSRWGTFGQPQHF. Full variable domain (outside the CDR3, taken from reference TRBV28 and TRBJ1-5): DVKVTQSSRYLVKRTGEKVFLECVQDMDHENMFWYRQDPGLGLRLIYFSYDVKMKEKGDIPEGYSVSREKKERFSLILESASTNQTSMYLCASSRWGTFGQPQHFGDGTRLSIL.